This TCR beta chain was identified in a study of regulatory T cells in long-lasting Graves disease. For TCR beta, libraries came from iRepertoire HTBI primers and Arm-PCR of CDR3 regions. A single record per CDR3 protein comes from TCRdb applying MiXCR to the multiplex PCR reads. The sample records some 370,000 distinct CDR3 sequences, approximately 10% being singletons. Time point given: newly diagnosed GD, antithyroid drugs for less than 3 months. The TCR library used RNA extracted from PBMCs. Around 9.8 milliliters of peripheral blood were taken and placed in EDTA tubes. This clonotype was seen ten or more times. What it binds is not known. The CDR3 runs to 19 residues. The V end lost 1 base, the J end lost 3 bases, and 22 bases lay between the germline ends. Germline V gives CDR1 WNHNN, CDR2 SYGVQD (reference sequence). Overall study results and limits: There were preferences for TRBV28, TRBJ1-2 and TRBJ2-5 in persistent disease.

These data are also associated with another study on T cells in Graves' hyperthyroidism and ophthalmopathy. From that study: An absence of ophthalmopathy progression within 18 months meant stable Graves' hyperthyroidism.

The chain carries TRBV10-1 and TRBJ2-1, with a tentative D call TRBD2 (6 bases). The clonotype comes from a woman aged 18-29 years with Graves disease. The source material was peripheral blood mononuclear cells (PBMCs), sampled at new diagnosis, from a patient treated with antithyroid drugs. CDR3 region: CASSEYRTPRLANYNEQFF. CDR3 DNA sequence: TGCGCCAGCAGTGAGTATAGAACGCCCAGGCTAGCGAACTACAATGAGCAGTTCTTC.